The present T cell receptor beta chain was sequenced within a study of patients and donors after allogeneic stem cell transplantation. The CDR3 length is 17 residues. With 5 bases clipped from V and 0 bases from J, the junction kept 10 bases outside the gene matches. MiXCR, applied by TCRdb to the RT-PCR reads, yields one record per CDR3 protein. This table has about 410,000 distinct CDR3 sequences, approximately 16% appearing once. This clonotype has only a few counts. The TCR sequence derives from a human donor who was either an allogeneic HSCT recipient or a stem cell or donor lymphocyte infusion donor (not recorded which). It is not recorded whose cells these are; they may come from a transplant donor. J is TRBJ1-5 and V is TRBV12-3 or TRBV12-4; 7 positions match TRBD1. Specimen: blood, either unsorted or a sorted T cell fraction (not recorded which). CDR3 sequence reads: CASSPDRADDSNQPQHF. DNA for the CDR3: TGTGCCAGCAGTCCCGACAGGGCTGACGATAGCAATCAGCCCCAGCATTTT.